The 32 T cell receptor beta chains below all came from one sample that was sequenced in a study of blood T cell repertoires in COVID-19. Some clones are missing from TCRdb's copy, which holds only in-frame ones; the method was immunoSEQ multiplex PCR. The sample includes about 330,000 clones, approximately 90% of them seen just once. Sequencing was performed on peripheral blood. These receptors originate from a woman between 45 and 65 years old with active or convalescent COVID-19.

The J gene is TRBJ2-1, the V gene TRBV3-1 (or the pseudogene TRBV3-2); D not resolved. V lost 4 bases and J 5 bases, leaving 12 bases between the germline ends. The CDR3 runs 14 residues. Per germline, CDR1 LGHDT and CDR2 YNNKEL (reference sequence). CDR3 nucleotide sequence: TGTGCCAGCAGCCCAATTATAACGGACAATGAGCAGTTCTTC. This sequence encodes CASSPIITDNEQFF.

The chain is built from TRBV28 and TRBJ1-1; maybe TRBD1 (5 bases). The CDR3 loop spans 11 amino acids. Trimming stripped 2 bases from V and 9 bases from J, with 7 bases between. Per the germline V gene, CDR1 is MDHEN and CDR2 is SYDVKM. CDR3 residues: CASSLQGKAFF. CDR3 coding DNA: TGTGCCAGCAGTTTACAGGGCAAAGCTTTCTTT.

The chain couples TRBV7-2 to TRBJ1-3; 10 nucleotides align to TRBD1. The germline V gene has CDR1 SGHTA and CDR2 FQGNSA. V dropped 5 bases and J dropped 0; count of bases not matched to a gene: 13. CDR3 length: 19 residues. CDR3 residues: CASSGLGTGALSSGNTIYF. The CDR3, as DNA: TGTGCCAGCAGCGGGTTGGGGACAGGGGCGCTGTCCTCTGGAAACACCATATATTTT.

The rearrangement joins TRBV21-1 to TRBJ1-4; no DNA check was done on the table's D call, TRBD1. TRBV21-1 is noted as a pseudogene. The CDR3 consists of 17 residues. Here the CDR3 DNA reads TGTGCCAGCAGCAAAAGGGATACCGACAGGGAGAATGAAAAACTGTTTTTT. It encodes CASSKRDTDRENEKLFF.

The chain uses TRBV10-3 and TRBJ1-3; 9 positions match TRBD1. The length of the CDR3 is 15 residues. In germline, CDR1 is ENHRY, CDR2 SYGVKD. Unmatched junction bases numbered 3, after V lost 4 bases and J lost 2 bases. CDR3: CAISGDRGTGNTIYF. The CDR3 bases are TGTGCCATCAGTGGTGACAGGGGGACTGGAAACACCATATATTTT.

This chain connects TRBV6-6 to TRBJ1-1, with D perhaps matching TRBD1 (6 bases). This CDR3 spans 15 amino acids. Germline loops: CDR1 MNHNY, CDR2 SVGAGI (reference sequence). Trimming left V 6 bases short and J 7 bases short, with 21 bases between. In DNA form, the CDR3 reads TGTGCCAGCAGCACCGCGGGGGGGGCGGGCCGTGAAGCTTTCTTT. Protein: CASSTAGGAGREAFF.

The V and J genes are TRBV12-3 or TRBV12-4 and TRBJ1-6; D unresolved. The CDR3 is 13 residues long. V lost 0 bases and J lost 10, with 7 bases in between. CDR3 DNA: TGTGCCAGCAGTTTAGCGGAGGAGTCACCCCTCCACTTT. Translation: CASSLAEESPLHF.

V gene TRBV5-4 combines with J gene TRBJ2-7, with 9 bases matching TRBD2. This CDR3 has 16 residues. CDR1 is SGHNT and CDR2 is YYREEE in the germline V gene (reference sequence). The V and J ends lost 0 bases and 3 bases, in that order; junction bases with no gene match: 7. In DNA form, the CDR3 reads TGTGCCAGCAGCTTGGGGGGTAGCGGGAGAGTCTACGAGCAGTACTTC. It is translated as CASSLGGSGRVYEQYF. The whole variable domain, remainder taken from reference TRBV5-4 and TRBJ2-7, is ETGVTQSPTHLIKTRGQQVTLRCSSQSGHNTVSWYQQALGQGPQFIFQYYREEENGRGNFPPRFSGLQFPNYSSELNVNALELDDSALYLCASSLGGSGRVYEQYFGPGTRLTVT.

The rearrangement uses TRBV5-1 and TRBJ1-6; D unclear. The CDR3 loop spans 16 amino acids. V lost 1 base and J 8 bases, leaving 16 bases between the germline ends. Germline V lookup: CDR1 SGHRS, CDR2 YFSETQ. The CDR3 protein is CASSLSGSLGDSPLHF. CDR3 DNA sequence: TGCGCCAGCAGCTTGTCAGGTTCGTTAGGTGATTCACCCCTCCACTTT.

This chain joins TRBV6-5 and TRBJ2-7, with TRBD2 identical over 9 bases. CDR3 size: 14 residues. Germline V gives CDR1 MNHEY, CDR2 SVGAGI. V was pared by 4 bases and J by 3 bases, with 4 bases of the junction left unmatched. The CDR3 DNA reads as TGTGCCAGCAGTTCTAGCGGGAAGGTCTACGAGCAGTACTTC. Translation: CASSSSGKVYEQYF.

The chain has TRBV18 and TRBJ2-1; possibly TRBD1 for D (6 bases). The CDR3 is 11 residues long. Per the germline V gene, CDR1 is KGHSH and CDR2 is LQKENI. V dropped 6 bases and J dropped 15 bases, with 15 bases sitting between them. In DNA form, the CDR3 reads TGTGCCAGCTCCTCGGGACAAGTCTCGTTCTTC. This encodes CASSSGQVSFF.

This clone has a single count. The J gene is TRBJ2-7, the V gene TRBV5-1, with TRBD2 matching 9 bases. The CDR3 covers 14 residues. V lost 4 bases to trimming and J lost 3 bases; unmatched junction nucleotides: 5. CDR1 SGHRS and CDR2 YFSETQ come from the germline V gene. The CDR3 spells CASSQRAGGYEQYF. The CDR3 DNA follows: TGCGCCAGCAGCCAACGAGCGGGGGGCTACGAGCAGTACTTC.

J is TRBJ1-2 and V is TRBV16; 7 nucleotides align to TRBD1. Germline CDR1 is KGHSY and CDR2 is FQNENV. There are 18 residues in the CDR3. V shed 2 bases, J shed 0 bases, and the junction held 12 bases outside the gene matches. In DNA form, the CDR3 reads TGTGCCAGCAGCCAAGTTTGGGACAGCCAAAGGTCTAACTATGGCTACACCTTC. It translates to CASSQVWDSQRSNYGYTF.

The chain links TRBV24-1 to TRBJ2-1; 11 bases align to TRBD2. Per the germline V gene, CDR1 is KGHDR and CDR2 is SFDVKD. This CDR3 has 16 amino acids. Unmatched junction bases numbered 8, after V lost 3 bases and J lost 8 bases. In nucleotides, the CDR3 is TGTGCCACCAGTGATGTAGCGGGGGGGGCTTCTGATGAGCAGTTCTTC. This gives the protein CATSDVAGGASDEQFF.

This chain uses TRBV6-5 with TRBJ2-7; D is possibly TRBD2 (5 bases). Germline CDR1 and CDR2: MNHEY and SVGAGI. V lost 0 bases to trimming and J lost 7 bases, with 16 bases between them. The CDR3 consists of 15 residues. The CDR3 spells CASSYSNPGPGEQYF. The CDR3 DNA sequence: TGTGCCAGCAGTTACTCTAATCCGGGCCCGGGAGAGCAGTACTTC.

The chain combines TRBV9 with TRBJ2-1, with D maybe TRBD2 (5 bases). Trimming pared 4 bases from V and 4 bases from J, leaving 15 bases between. The germline V gene encodes CDR1 SGDLS and CDR2 YYNGEE. This CDR3 is built from 15 residues. The CDR3 is CASSSLSGFYNEQFF. The DNA of the CDR3 is TGTGCCAGCAGCTCCCTGAGCGGATTTTACAATGAGCAGTTCTTC.

This chain uses TRBV4-3 with TRBJ1-5; 8 bases map to TRBD1. J gave up 0 bases and V 4 bases, and 14 bases lay outside the gene matches. CDR1 LGHNA and CDR2 YSLEER come from the germline V gene. The CDR3 loop spans 19 amino acids. CDR3 in amino acids: CASSPSPGRGLNSNQPQHF. Written as DNA, the CDR3 is TGCGCCAGCAGCCCATCCCCGGGCAGGGGGCTCAATAGCAATCAGCCCCAGCATTTT.

The chain uses TRBV20-1 and TRBJ2-1; 7 bases match TRBD1. V lost 6 bases and J lost 9; bases outside the gene matches: 5. Germline-derived CDR1 and CDR2 are DFQATT and SNEGSKA (reference sequence). The CDR3 is 11 residues long. CDR3 bases: TGCAGTGCCACCGCAGGGGGTGAGCAGTTCTTC. It yields the protein CSATAGGEQFF.

V gene TRBV4-2 combines with J gene TRBJ2-7; TRBD1 agrees at 8 bases. CDR1 is LGHNA, CDR2 YNFKEQ, per germline. The CDR3 loop spans 18 amino acids. Trimming at V came to 1 base and at J to 5 bases, leaving 16 bases not matched to a gene. The CDR3 region is CASSQGLDRGIQRDEQYF. The CDR3 nucleotides read TGTGCCAGCAGCCAAGGTCTTGACAGGGGCATCCAACGGGACGAGCAGTACTTC.

The V and J genes are TRBV9 and TRBJ2-5; D not certain. The CDR3 loop spans 12 amino acids. Looked up from germline, CDR1 is SGDLS and CDR2 is YYNGEE. V was trimmed by 0 bases and J by 6 bases, leaving 6 bases between them. CDR3 DNA: TGTGCCAGCAGCGTAGCCTTAAAGACCCAGTACTTC. It is translated as CASSVALKTQYF.

The chain uses TRBV18 and TRBJ1-4; tentatively, D is TRBD1 (5 bases). Germline values: CDR1 KGHSH, CDR2 LQKENI. The V end lost 3 bases, the J end lost 3 bases, and 11 bases lay between the germline ends. This CDR3 is 15 amino acids long. As DNA, the CDR3 is TGTGCCAGCTCACCGGCGACAGTGTCTAATGAAAAACTGTTTTTT. Protein: CASSPATVSNEKLFF.

The chain couples TRBV5-1 to TRBJ2-1; D gene unclear. Trimming cost V 0 bases and J 5 bases, with 9 bases left between them. Per germline, CDR1 SGHRS and CDR2 YFSETQ. The CDR3 sequence is 14 residues long. CDR3 nucleotides: TGCGCCAGCAGCTTGGAGCACAGAGACAATGAGCAGTTCTTC. The encoded protein is CASSLEHRDNEQFF.

The rearrangement uses TRBV7-3 and TRBJ2-3; possible D gene TRBD2, 6 bases. V was clipped by 5 bases and J by 2 bases, with 11 bases between them. Germline V gives CDR1 SGHTA, CDR2 FQGTGA. The CDR3 loop spans 14 amino acids. CDR3 residues: CASSLSGDTDTQYF. The CDR3 DNA follows: TGTGCCAGCAGCCTTAGCGGAGACACAGATACGCAGTATTTT.

V gene TRBV28 combines with J gene TRBJ1-5, with D possibly matching TRBD1 (6 bases). V was shortened by 7 bases and J by 0 bases, with 16 bases between the two germline ends. This CDR3 comprises 16 residues. Germline CDR1 reads MDHEN; CDR2 reads SYDVKM. The CDR3 loop is CASTKGGGYSNQPQHF. The CDR3 bases are TGTGCCAGCACCAAAGGGGGAGGGTATAGCAATCAGCCCCAGCATTTT. Complete variable domain (other parts from reference TRBV28 and TRBJ1-5): DVKVTQSSRYLVKRTGEKVFLECVQDMDHENMFWYRQDPGLGLRLIYFSYDVKMKEKGDIPEGYSVSREKKERFSLILESASTNQTSMYLCASTKGGGYSNQPQHFGDGTRLSIL.

This clone has a single count. The CDR3 is CASSSGTTEAFF. The CDR3 nucleotides read TGCGCCAGCAGCTCCGGGACTACTGAAGCTTTCTTT. This rearrangement joins TRBV5-1 to TRBJ1-1, with a weak D call TRBD1 (5 bases). Deletions cut 3 bases from V and 5 bases from J, with 8 bases between. In germline, CDR1 is SGHRS, CDR2 YFSETQ. CDR3 length equals 12 residues.

The chain joins TRBV18 to TRBJ1-2, with 7 nucleotides matching TRBD1. V was pared by 3 bases and J by 7 bases, with 8 bases of the junction left unmatched. The germline V gene has CDR1 KGHSH and CDR2 LQKENI. The CDR3 sequence is 14 residues long. The CDR3: CASSPTGELSGYTF. CDR3 coding DNA: TGTGCCAGCTCACCCACAGGGGAACTCTCTGGCTACACCTTC.

The chain employs TRBV7-3 and TRBJ1-2; D might be TRBD1 (5 bases). CDR1 is SGHTA, CDR2 FQGTGA, per germline. The V end was cut by 5 bases, the J end by 3 bases, with 16 bases between. There are 15 residues in the CDR3. The CDR3 DNA reads TGTGCCAGCAGCCTACAGGCAGGGAGGGACTATGGCTACACCTTC. Translating gives CASSLQAGRDYGYTF. The full variable domain, with the rest looked up from reference TRBV7-3 and TRBJ1-2, is GAGVSQTPSNKVTEKGKYVELRCDPISGHTALYWYRQSLGQGPEFLIYFQGTGAADDSGLPNDRFFAVRPEGSVSTLKIQRTERGDSAVYLCASSLQAGRDYGYTFGSGTRLTVV.

The J gene is TRBJ2-2, the V gene TRBV24-1; D is ambiguous. Germline V gene data show CDR1 as KGHDR and CDR2 as SFDVKD. The CDR3 sequence is 13 residues long. V was clipped by 4 bases and J by 3 bases, with 5 bases between them. Here the CDR3 reads CATSDDYTGELFF. The CDR3 coding sequence is TGTGCCACCAGTGACGACTACACCGGGGAGCTGTTTTTT.

This chain connects TRBV28 to TRBJ2-7; TRBD1 is a possible D gene (6 bases). V lost 5 bases to trimming and J lost 0 bases, with 14 bases between them. CDR1 and CDR2 from the germline V gene are MDHEN and SYDVKM. This CDR3 is built from 15 residues. As DNA, the CDR3 is TGTGCCAGCAGTCCTCAGGGGAGAGTCTCCTACGAGCAGTACTTC. It codes for CASSPQGRVSYEQYF.

The V gene is TRBV4-2, the J gene TRBJ2-5, with unresolved D. CDR1 LGHNA and CDR2 YNFKEQ come from the germline V gene. V was clipped by 0 bases and J by 5 bases, with 10 bases between them. This CDR3 spans 14 amino acids. The CDR3 DNA sequence: TGTGCCAGCAGCCAAGATCCCAGCGATGAGACCCAGTACTTC. Its protein product is CASSQDPSDETQYF.

The chain links TRBV11-2 to TRBJ1-1, with D uncertain. The CDR3 loop spans 13 amino acids. With 1 base removed from V and 7 bases from J, the gap between germline ends came to 10 bases. Germline lookup yields CDR1 SGHAT and CDR2 FQNNGV. CDR3 residues: CASSLGAGSEAFF. The CDR3 DNA reads TGTGCCAGCAGCTTAGGGGCGGGGAGTGAAGCTTTCTTT.

This clone has a single count. The V and J genes are TRBV7-2 and TRBJ2-7; 10 positions match TRBD1. Trimming at V came to 4 bases and at J to 0 bases, leaving 3 bases not matched to a gene. Germline V lookup: CDR1 SGHTA, CDR2 FQGNSA. The CDR3 contains 15 residues. The CDR3 here is CASSSRQGASYEQYF. CDR3 nucleotides: TGTGCCAGCAGCTCCCGACAGGGGGCCTCCTACGAGCAGTACTTC.